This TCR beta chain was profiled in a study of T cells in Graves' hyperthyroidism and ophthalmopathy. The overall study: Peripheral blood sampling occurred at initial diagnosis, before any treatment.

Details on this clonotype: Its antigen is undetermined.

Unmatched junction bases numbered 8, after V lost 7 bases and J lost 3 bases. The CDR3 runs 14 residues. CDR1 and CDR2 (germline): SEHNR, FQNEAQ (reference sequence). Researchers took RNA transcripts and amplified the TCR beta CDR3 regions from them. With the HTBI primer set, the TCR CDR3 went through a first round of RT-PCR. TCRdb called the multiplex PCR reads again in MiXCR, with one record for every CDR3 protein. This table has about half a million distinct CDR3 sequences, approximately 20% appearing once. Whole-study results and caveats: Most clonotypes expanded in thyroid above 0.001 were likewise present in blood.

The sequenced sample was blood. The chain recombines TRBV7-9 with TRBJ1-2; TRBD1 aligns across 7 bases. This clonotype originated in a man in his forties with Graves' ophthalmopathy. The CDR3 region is CASTPTGSDYGYTF. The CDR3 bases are TGTGCCAGCACCCCGACAGGGAGTGACTATGGCTACACCTTC. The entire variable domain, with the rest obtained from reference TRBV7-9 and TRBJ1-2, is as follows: DTGVSQNPRHKITKRGQNVTFRCDPISEHNRLYWYRQTLGQGPEFLTYFQNEAQLEKSRLLSDRFSAERPKGSFSTLEIQRTEQGDSAMYLCASTPTGSDYGYTFGSGTRLTVV.